This paragraph reports one T cell receptor beta chain. This sample was included in a study of blood T cell repertoires in COVID-19. Produced via immunoSEQ multiplex PCR; TCRdb's table is partial and in-frame only. The sample lists approximately 240,000 clones, 75% to 95% occurring once. Enrolled through a virtual design, the participants were between roughly 18 and 90 years of age and came from under 30 US areas. CDR3 length: 13 residues. The ends were cut back, 0 bases at V and 5 bases at J, with 7 bases in the middle. Germline CDR1 and CDR2: SEHNR and FQNEAQ (reference sequence). The V gene is TRBV7-9, the J gene TRBJ1-2, with D hard to call. Material: PBMCs or T cells enriched from blood (not recorded which). The TCR originated in a woman in her late teens or twenties who had recovered from COVID-19. CDR3 residues: CASSLAWPYGYTF. The CDR3 bases are TGTGCCAGCAGCTTAGCTTGGCCATATGGCTACACCTTC.